What follows are 6 T cell receptor beta chains derived from one specimen sequenced in a study of T cells in Graves' hyperthyroidism and ophthalmopathy. Amplified regions were TCR beta CDR3 sequences from RNA transcripts. First-round RT-PCR of the TCR CDR3 relied on the HTBI primer set. TCRdb re-called the multiplex PCR reads with MiXCR, one entry per CDR3 protein. Seen here are fewer than 750,000 distinct CDR3 sequences, 35% to 55% observed once, and the top ten hold about 8%. The sample consisted of peripheral blood or thyroid tissue (not recorded which). Receptor source: a woman between 18 and 29 years old with Graves' hyperthyroidism.

The J gene is TRBJ1-1, the V gene TRBV15; D uncertain. The CDR3 has 17 residues. CDR1 LNHNV and CDR2 YYDKDF come from the germline V gene (reference sequence). Trimming took off 0 bases at V and 1 base at J, with 15 bases between the two ends. DNA of the CDR3: TGTGCCACCAGCAGAGAAGTAGGGTGGGCACCGAACACTGAAGCTTTCTTT. Amino acid sequence: CATSREVGWAPNTEAFF.

This clonotype was seen only a few times. The chain employs TRBV7-3 and TRBJ1-1, with TRBD1 identical over 9 bases. The junction had 9 bases not matched to a gene; V was cut back by 5 bases and J by 5 bases. Germline-derived CDR1 and CDR2 are SGHTA and FQGTGA. The CDR3 covers 15 residues. CDR3 protein: CASSVATGGETEAFF. The CDR3 nucleotides read TGTGCCAGCAGCGTAGCCACAGGGGGCGAGACTGAAGCTTTCTTT.

At least ten counts were recorded for this clonotype. The V gene is TRBV12-3 or TRBV12-4, the J gene TRBJ2-7; 9 bases are a match to TRBD2. The CDR3 runs 16 residues. With 2 bases clipped from V and 6 bases from J, the junction kept 11 bases outside the gene matches. CDR3 nucleotide sequence: TGTGCCAGCAGTTTACTAGCGGGATCTATAAGGGGCGAGCAGTACTTC. This translates into CASSLLAGSIRGEQYF.

There are a few counts of this clonotype. CDR3 in amino acids: CASSYRRGGTDTQYF. CDR3 sequence (DNA): TGTGCCAGCAGTTACAGACGGGGGGGCACAGATACGCAGTATTTT. The V gene is TRBV6-1, the J gene TRBJ2-3; 7 bases line up with TRBD2. This CDR3 has 15 amino acids. V lost 5 bases to trimming and J lost 1 base; unmatched junction nucleotides: 6. Germline CDR1 is MNHNS and CDR2 is SASEGT.

This clonotype was recorded a few times. A junction end diverges from the germline sequence, so it may reflect a read error. This chain joins TRBV4-1 and TRBJ1-1, with D perhaps matching TRBD1 (6 bases). The V gene's germline CDR1 is MGHRA and CDR2 YSYEKL. The CDR3 loop spans 15 amino acids. The chain's CDR3 is CASSPAMDRRTEAFF. The CDR3 region has the DNA TGTGCCAGCAGCCCTGCGATGGACAGACGAACTGAAGCTTTCTTT.

A remark on this clonotype: It may be a read error: a sequence one base away is much more abundant. This chain joins TRBV7-9 and TRBJ2-7; D gene ambiguous. The CDR3 contains 13 residues. Germline V gene lookup returns CDR1 SEHNR and CDR2 FQNEAQ (reference sequence). V lost 1 base, J lost 7 bases, and 11 bases lay in between. CDR3 loop: CASSLGLGNEQYF. The CDR3 coding sequence is TGTGCCAGCAGCTTAGGTCTAGGGAATGAGCAGTACTTC.